This T cell receptor beta chain is from a study of neoadjuvant anti-PD-1 for oral cavity cancer. Study overall: Patients without progression received a fourth nivolumab dose around day 43, then surgical resection on days 50-56.

V was pared by 0 bases and J by 6 bases, with 3 bases between. CDR1 and CDR2 from the germline V gene are SEHNR and FQNEAQ (reference sequence). The CDR3 covers 12 residues. General study findings and limits: After neoadjuvant nivolumab, PBMC T cell clonality was significantly higher in non-responders than responders. Pretreatment Treg/Th17 ratio correlated inversely with post-treatment tumor clonality. TCR analyses covered only a few patients per response group.

As for time point: after neoadjuvant nivolumab, at surgical resection. This clone was picked up a small number of times. Its antigen is unidentified. Clones were sequenced by immunoSEQ multiplex PCR, and TCRdb holds only the in-frame ones, with some missing. Here the sample spans approximately 45,000 clones, around 79% being singletons. The receptor was isolated from a person between 35 and 79 years old with oral cavity squamous cell carcinoma. The source material was PBMCs, sampled after nivolumab (anti-PD-1) treatment. V and J are TRBV7-9 and TRBJ2-1; D ambiguous. The DNA of the CDR3 is TGTGCCAGCAGCTTAGCAAGCAATGAGCAGTTCTTC. Translation: CASSLASNEQFF.